The present TCR beta chain was sequenced within a study of T cell responses to AZD1222 COVID-19 vaccine (dated by TCRdb to the early 2020s). In terms of the full investigation: TCR sequencing was performed for over 230 trial participants, of whom 207 were given two doses of AZD1222 and around 25 were given two doses of MenACWY control vaccine. Trial participants were enrolled by age into subgroups of 18-55, 56-69 and 70-plus years, and around 140, 26 and 57 TCR-sequenced participants, respectively, were included in these subgroups. Results the study describes overall, beyond this receptor: A significant rise in spike-specific TCR breadth and depth was observed after two AZD1222 doses relative to day 0 and relative to MenACWY recipients. In the small 56-69-year group, the increase in depth fell short of significance, most likely because of low power. Most participants were white British and females outnumbered males, and the authors suggested that clonal diversity may have been underestimated. Vaccine-associated CD4 TCRs spanned the whole spike protein, with dominant responses in regions 160-218 and 743-854. Because no day 14 peak-response samples were available, repertoires were characterized only after the peak T cell response. Conclusions about previously exposed vaccinees are limited because only a handful of AZD1222 recipients were SARS-CoV-2 seropositive at baseline. Reportedly, close to half of the unique spike-specific TCRs recognized epitopes lying outside the regions that are mutated in the B.1.351 and B.1.1.7 variants.

The CDR3 regions of human TCRbeta chains were analyzed by immunosequencing. The authors' pipeline ran thus. TCRs in the repertoires were compared against a reference library of SARS-CoV-2-specific TCRs that had been generated with the MIRA antigen-specificity platform. Breadth meant the fraction of unique TCRs that were SARS-CoV-2-associated, whereas depth meant the fraction of total T cells that were SARS-CoV-2-associated. Using the MIRA data, every spike-specific TCR was mapped to the spike region that the TCR reacted to and assigned to either a CD4 or a CD8 class. Log10-transformed breadth and depth values were compared by one-way ANOVA with Sidak's multiple comparisons tests. TCRdb's version of the immuneACCESS table is confined to in-frame rearrangements and falls short of the full clone set. An unresolved V gene accounts for under half of the shortfall where checked; the remainder is of unknown origin. That table supplies the V and J calls and clone size; D and trimming were determined from the DNA. Present in this sample are about 54,000 clones, more than 70% of which were seen just once. Roughly 15% of the sample comes from the top ten.

From the cysteine up to the phenylalanine, the CDR3 has a length of 13 residues. Just the 39-base CDR3 DNA is kept, in frame starting at base 1. Looking up the germline V gene yields CDR1 SGHNT and CDR2 YENEEA. V sheds 5 bases and J sheds 7 bases, leaving 14 bases between their ends. With regard to this clone: Which antigen it targets is not known. Per-nucleotide qualities are absent, and no much larger clonotype sits a single base away.

The time point label corresponds to: about 28 days (+/-7) after the second vaccine dose. AZD1222 recipients whose second dose came at about 4 weeks and those whose second dose came at about 12 weeks were combined into one group, since spike-specific TCR depth and breadth did not differ between the two schedules. Vaccinee samples came from UK trials COV001 and COV002, including a single-blind randomized controlled phase 2/3 trial of AZD1222 (ChAdOx1 nCoV-19) in healthy adults. For TCRbeta chain sequencing, PBMC samples from trial participants were taken at day 0 and at day 28 after the second dose.

The sequence is built from TRBV11-3 and TRBJ1-1; the D segment cannot be called with confidence. The receptor comes from an adult who received the AZD1222 COVID-19 vaccine. The source was peripheral blood, collected 28 days after the second AZD1222 dose. The CDR3 region reads CASSPDRGVEAFF. DNA sequence: TGTGCCAGCAGCCCAGATAGAGGCGTTGAAGCTTTCTTT.